These 13 T cell receptor beta chains originate from one sample sequenced in a study of shared clonotypes between healthy human individuals. Using immunoSEQ multiplex PCR, the repertoire was profiled, and TCRdb retains in-frame clones only, with some absent. The sample includes hundreds of thousands of clones, approximately 80% of them seen just once. Material for sequencing was PBMCs. Source of these receptors: a woman between 40 and 50 years old in good health. Some clones in this sample may be carry-over from other donors' samples.

V gene TRBV10-1 combines with J gene TRBJ2-7; 7 bases align to TRBD1. This CDR3 has 13 residues. J gave up 3 bases and V 10 bases, and 9 bases lay outside the gene matches. Per the germline V gene, CDR1 is WNHNN and CDR2 is SYGVQD (reference sequence). The CDR3 protein is CATLDRENYEQYF. The CDR3 DNA is TGCGCCACACTAGACAGGGAGAACTACGAGCAGTACTTC.

CDR3 coding DNA: TGTGCCAGCAGTCCAACGGTCGGTCAGCCCCAGCATTTT. This encodes CASSPTVGQPQHF. The chain is built from TRBV27 and TRBJ1-5; no clear D. Trimming removed 5 bases from V and 6 bases from J, with 11 bases in between. The CDR3 extends over 13 amino acids. Germline V gene sequence: CDR1 MNHEY, CDR2 SMNVEV (reference sequence).

As DNA, the CDR3 is TGCGCCAGCAGTGGGGACAGGGGCTACACCGGGGAGCTGTTTTTT. Residues: CASSGDRGYTGELFF. The rearrangement links TRBV10-1 to TRBJ2-2; TRBD1 matches at 10 bases. This CDR3 has 15 residues. CDR1 is WNHNN and CDR2 is SYGVQD in the germline V gene (reference sequence). The trim removed 4 bases at V and 3 bases at J, leaving 2 bases unmatched.

The genes are TRBV25-1 and TRBJ2-7; D is uncertain. The CDR3 is 11 amino acids. The V gene's germline CDR1 is MGHDK and CDR2 SYGVNS. Trimming removed 3 bases at V and 5 bases at J, with 5 bases between. The CDR3 region is CASSDVHEQYF. In DNA form, the CDR3 reads TGTGCCAGCAGTGATGTCCACGAGCAGTACTTC.

A few counts support this clone. This sequence joins TRBV10-3 and TRBJ1-1; 7 nucleotides agree with TRBD1. The J segment lost 2 bases and the V segment lost 4 bases, leaving 4 bases of the junction unmatched. The length of the CDR3 is 14 residues. Looked up from germline, CDR1 is ENHRY and CDR2 is SYGVKD. The CDR3 DNA is TGTGCCATCAGTGCAGGACAGGCAAACACTGAAGCTTTCTTT. The encoded protein is CAISAGQANTEAFF.

The gene calls are TRBV7-3 and TRBJ2-3; D gene unclear. The CDR3 is 16 residues long. The germline CDR1 and CDR2 sequences are SGHTA and FQGTGA. Trimming stripped 5 bases from V and 1 base from J, with 16 bases between. The CDR3 nucleotides are TGTGCCAGCAGCCTGAATTTCCTAGTGGGCACAGATACGCAGTATTTT. This codes for CASSLNFLVGTDTQYF.

This chain links TRBV7-2 with TRBJ2-4; D not certain. This CDR3 spans 16 amino acids. The V gene lost 3 bases and the J gene lost 8 bases, with 20 bases spanning the gap. In germline, CDR1 is SGHTA, CDR2 FQGNSA. CDR3 nucleotide sequence: TGTGCCAGCAGCTTCTATATAGCCGAAGGTCGGGACATTCAGTACTTC. This gives the protein CASSFYIAEGRDIQYF.

The rearrangement joins TRBV11-2 to TRBJ2-3; no definite D call. The germline V and J ends were trimmed by 2 bases and 6 bases, with 12 bases remaining between them. This CDR3 is 14 amino acids long. Germline CDR1 SGHAT, CDR2 FQNNGV. As DNA, the CDR3 is TGTGCCAGCAGCTTACAAGGGCCTTGGGATACGCAGTATTTT. Translation: CASSLQGPWDTQYF.

The CDR3 bases are TGTGCCAGCAGATCCACGGGACTTTGGAACACTGAAGCTTTCTTT. Residues: CASRSTGLWNTEAFF. The rearrangement links TRBV5-6 to TRBJ1-1, with a possible D match to TRBD1 (5 bases). The germline V gene has CDR1 SGHDT and CDR2 YYEEEE. The CDR3 sequence is 15 residues long. Trimming removed 5 bases from V and 1 base from J, with 15 bases in between.

This chain uses TRBV10-3 with TRBJ2-7; 15 nucleotides align to TRBD2. With V trimmed by 2 bases and J by 5 bases, 7 bases remained unmatched. This CDR3 region has 17 residues. Germline V gene lookup returns CDR1 ENHRY and CDR2 SYGVKD. The CDR3 DNA reads as TGTGCCATCAGTGAGACGAGGGGGACTAGCGGGAGGAACGAGCAGTACTTC. Translating gives CAISETRGTSGRNEQYF.

This sequence joins TRBV9 and TRBJ2-3; D unclear. In germline, CDR1 is SGDLS, CDR2 YYNGEE. The CDR3 loop spans 14 amino acids. With 0 bases removed from V and 0 bases from J, the gap between germline ends came to 5 bases. CDR3 sequence reads: CASSVEASTDTQYF. CDR3 DNA sequence: TGTGCCAGCAGCGTAGAGGCTAGCACAGATACGCAGTATTTT.

About this clone itself: Since a much larger clone is just one base distant, this may be a read error. This chain connects TRBV6-1 to TRBJ1-1; 9 bases are a match to TRBD1. Germline loops: CDR1 MNHNS, CDR2 SASEGT. The CDR3 sequence is 14 residues long. CDR3 amino acids: CASSDLDRGAEALF. The CDR3 nucleotides read TGTGCCAGCAGTGATCTAGACAGGGGGGCTGAAGCTCTCTTT.

This clone has a single count. This chain uses TRBV19 with TRBJ1-5; a possible D gene is TRBD1 (6 bases). This CDR3 region has 16 residues. Looked up from germline, CDR1 is LNHDA and CDR2 is SQIVND (reference sequence). V was cut by 5 bases and J by 1 base, with 15 bases left in between. CDR3 residues: CASSRLGGQSNQPQHF. The CDR3 DNA follows: TGTGCCAGTAGTCGCCTTGGAGGACAGAGCAATCAGCCCCAGCATTTT. The variable domain in full, with the rest retrieved from reference TRBV19 and TRBJ1-5, is DGGITQSPKYLFRKEGQNVTLSCEQNLNHDAMYWYRQDPGQGLRLIYYSQIVNDFQKGDIAEGYSVSREKKESFPLTVTSAQKNPTAFYLCASSRLGGQSNQPQHFGDGTRLSIL.